What follows are 9 T cell receptor beta chains derived from one specimen sequenced in a study of blood T cells in healthy people across ages. A second roughly 7 to 11 cycle PCR used barcoded and J-beta primers. MiXCR was run by TCRdb on the 5' RACE reads, yielding one entry per CDR3 protein. The sample carries roughly 1,500,000 distinct CDR3 sequences, 30% to 40% recorded once. Source material: blood. All receptors come from a woman in her 30s in good health.

The gene calls are TRBV5-8 and TRBJ1-1; D uncertain. V was trimmed by 0 bases and J by 1 base, leaving 7 bases between them. Germline loops: CDR1 SGHTS, CDR2 YDEGEE. The CDR3 has 14 residues. The CDR3 loop is CASSLVSRNTEAFF. In DNA form, the CDR3 reads TGTGCCAGCAGCTTGGTATCTAGGAACACTGAAGCTTTCTTT.

The chain joins TRBV5-1 to TRBJ2-5, with TRBD1 matching 7 bases. CDR1 is SGHRS, CDR2 YFSETQ, per germline. CDR3 length equals 15 residues. V lost 4 bases and J lost 11; bases outside the gene matches: 17. As DNA, the CDR3 is TGCGCCAGCAGCCCGGGACAGCCGCCCCCTTTCACACAGTACTTC. It yields the protein CASSPGQPPPFTQYF.

V usage is TRBV4-1 and J usage is TRBJ1-2, with no clear D. This CDR3 spans 14 amino acids. Deletions cut 0 bases from V and 4 bases from J, with 9 bases between. CDR1 is MGHRA, CDR2 YSYEKL, per germline. CDR3 sequence: CASSQDWGGYGYTF. The CDR3 nucleotides read TGCGCCAGCAGCCAAGATTGGGGTGGCTATGGCTACACCTTC.

This clonotype came up a few times. The V gene is TRBV6-2 or TRBV6-3, the J gene TRBJ2-1, with D possibly TRBD2 on 6 matching bases. The CDR3 runs to 15 residues. V gave up 6 bases and J gave up 0 bases, with 12 bases separating them. Germline V lookup: CDR1 MNHEY, CDR2 SVGEGT. In DNA, the CDR3 is TGTGCCAGCAGACTACGGGGGAGCTCCTACAATGAGCAGTTCTTC. The encoded protein is CASRLRGSSYNEQFF.

The V and J genes are TRBV7-2 and TRBJ2-7; a weak D match, TRBD1 (5 bases). CDR1 is SGHTA and CDR2 is FQGNSA in the germline V gene. The ends were cut back, 2 bases at V and 7 bases at J, with 18 bases in the middle. The CDR3 contains 15 residues. CDR3 in DNA: TGTGCCAGCAGCTTAATACAGGAAGGGGCTGAAGAGCAGTACTTC. It translates to CASSLIQEGAEEQYF.

This sequence joins TRBV28 and TRBJ2-7; D is undetermined. CDR3 length equals 16 residues. The V gene lost 7 bases and the J gene lost 2 bases, with 21 bases spanning the gap. The germline V gene encodes CDR1 MDHEN and CDR2 SYDVKM. CDR3: CASNTIIGPRTYEQYF. As DNA, the CDR3 is TGTGCCAGCAATACAATCATAGGCCCCAGGACCTACGAGCAGTACTTC.

This chain uses TRBV28 with TRBJ2-5; no reliable D call. In germline, CDR1 is MDHEN, CDR2 SYDVKM. CDR3 length equals 15 residues. V lost 3 bases to trimming and J lost 2 bases, with 13 bases between them. CDR3 sequence reads: CASSLVRKIQETQYF. CDR3 sequence (DNA): TGTGCCAGCAGTTTGGTTCGGAAAATACAAGAGACCCAGTACTTC.

The chain joins TRBV9 to TRBJ2-1, with a weak D call TRBD2 (7 bases). The CDR3 loop spans 16 amino acids. Trimming removed 0 bases from V and 7 bases from J, with 17 bases in between. From germline, CDR1 is SGDLS and CDR2 YYNGEE. The CDR3 DNA reads TGTGCCAGCAGCGTAGGGGGGGGACAAGTGGGGAATGAGCAGTTCTTC. This codes for CASSVGGGQVGNEQFF.

The chain couples TRBV6-6 to TRBJ1-2; tentative D call: TRBD1 (5 bases). CDR3 length: 13 amino acids. The V end lost 0 bases, the J end lost 7 bases, and 9 bases lay between the germline ends. Per germline, CDR1 MNHNY and CDR2 SVGAGI (reference sequence). This CDR3 reads CASSYSDKGGYTF. As DNA, the CDR3 is TGTGCCAGCAGTTACTCGGACAAGGGTGGCTACACCTTC.